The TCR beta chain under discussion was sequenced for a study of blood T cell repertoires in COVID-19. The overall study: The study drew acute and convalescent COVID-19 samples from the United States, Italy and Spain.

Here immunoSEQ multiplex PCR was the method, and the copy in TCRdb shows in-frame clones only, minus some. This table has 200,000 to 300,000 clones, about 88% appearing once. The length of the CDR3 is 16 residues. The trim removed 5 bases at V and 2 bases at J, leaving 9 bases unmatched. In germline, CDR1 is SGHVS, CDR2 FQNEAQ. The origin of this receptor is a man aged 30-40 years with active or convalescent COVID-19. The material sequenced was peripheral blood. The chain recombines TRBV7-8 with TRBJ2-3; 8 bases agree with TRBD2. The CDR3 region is CASSPLVAGFTDTQYF. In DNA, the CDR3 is TGTGCCAGCAGCCCCCTTGTAGCGGGGTTCACAGATACGCAGTATTTT. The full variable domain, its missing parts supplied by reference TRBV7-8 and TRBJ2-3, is GAGVSQSPRYKVAKRGQDVALRCDPISGHVSLFWYQQALGQGPEFLTYFQNEAQLDKSGLPSDRFFAERPEGSVSTLKIQRTQQEDSAVYLCASSPLVAGFTDTQYFGPGTRLTVL.